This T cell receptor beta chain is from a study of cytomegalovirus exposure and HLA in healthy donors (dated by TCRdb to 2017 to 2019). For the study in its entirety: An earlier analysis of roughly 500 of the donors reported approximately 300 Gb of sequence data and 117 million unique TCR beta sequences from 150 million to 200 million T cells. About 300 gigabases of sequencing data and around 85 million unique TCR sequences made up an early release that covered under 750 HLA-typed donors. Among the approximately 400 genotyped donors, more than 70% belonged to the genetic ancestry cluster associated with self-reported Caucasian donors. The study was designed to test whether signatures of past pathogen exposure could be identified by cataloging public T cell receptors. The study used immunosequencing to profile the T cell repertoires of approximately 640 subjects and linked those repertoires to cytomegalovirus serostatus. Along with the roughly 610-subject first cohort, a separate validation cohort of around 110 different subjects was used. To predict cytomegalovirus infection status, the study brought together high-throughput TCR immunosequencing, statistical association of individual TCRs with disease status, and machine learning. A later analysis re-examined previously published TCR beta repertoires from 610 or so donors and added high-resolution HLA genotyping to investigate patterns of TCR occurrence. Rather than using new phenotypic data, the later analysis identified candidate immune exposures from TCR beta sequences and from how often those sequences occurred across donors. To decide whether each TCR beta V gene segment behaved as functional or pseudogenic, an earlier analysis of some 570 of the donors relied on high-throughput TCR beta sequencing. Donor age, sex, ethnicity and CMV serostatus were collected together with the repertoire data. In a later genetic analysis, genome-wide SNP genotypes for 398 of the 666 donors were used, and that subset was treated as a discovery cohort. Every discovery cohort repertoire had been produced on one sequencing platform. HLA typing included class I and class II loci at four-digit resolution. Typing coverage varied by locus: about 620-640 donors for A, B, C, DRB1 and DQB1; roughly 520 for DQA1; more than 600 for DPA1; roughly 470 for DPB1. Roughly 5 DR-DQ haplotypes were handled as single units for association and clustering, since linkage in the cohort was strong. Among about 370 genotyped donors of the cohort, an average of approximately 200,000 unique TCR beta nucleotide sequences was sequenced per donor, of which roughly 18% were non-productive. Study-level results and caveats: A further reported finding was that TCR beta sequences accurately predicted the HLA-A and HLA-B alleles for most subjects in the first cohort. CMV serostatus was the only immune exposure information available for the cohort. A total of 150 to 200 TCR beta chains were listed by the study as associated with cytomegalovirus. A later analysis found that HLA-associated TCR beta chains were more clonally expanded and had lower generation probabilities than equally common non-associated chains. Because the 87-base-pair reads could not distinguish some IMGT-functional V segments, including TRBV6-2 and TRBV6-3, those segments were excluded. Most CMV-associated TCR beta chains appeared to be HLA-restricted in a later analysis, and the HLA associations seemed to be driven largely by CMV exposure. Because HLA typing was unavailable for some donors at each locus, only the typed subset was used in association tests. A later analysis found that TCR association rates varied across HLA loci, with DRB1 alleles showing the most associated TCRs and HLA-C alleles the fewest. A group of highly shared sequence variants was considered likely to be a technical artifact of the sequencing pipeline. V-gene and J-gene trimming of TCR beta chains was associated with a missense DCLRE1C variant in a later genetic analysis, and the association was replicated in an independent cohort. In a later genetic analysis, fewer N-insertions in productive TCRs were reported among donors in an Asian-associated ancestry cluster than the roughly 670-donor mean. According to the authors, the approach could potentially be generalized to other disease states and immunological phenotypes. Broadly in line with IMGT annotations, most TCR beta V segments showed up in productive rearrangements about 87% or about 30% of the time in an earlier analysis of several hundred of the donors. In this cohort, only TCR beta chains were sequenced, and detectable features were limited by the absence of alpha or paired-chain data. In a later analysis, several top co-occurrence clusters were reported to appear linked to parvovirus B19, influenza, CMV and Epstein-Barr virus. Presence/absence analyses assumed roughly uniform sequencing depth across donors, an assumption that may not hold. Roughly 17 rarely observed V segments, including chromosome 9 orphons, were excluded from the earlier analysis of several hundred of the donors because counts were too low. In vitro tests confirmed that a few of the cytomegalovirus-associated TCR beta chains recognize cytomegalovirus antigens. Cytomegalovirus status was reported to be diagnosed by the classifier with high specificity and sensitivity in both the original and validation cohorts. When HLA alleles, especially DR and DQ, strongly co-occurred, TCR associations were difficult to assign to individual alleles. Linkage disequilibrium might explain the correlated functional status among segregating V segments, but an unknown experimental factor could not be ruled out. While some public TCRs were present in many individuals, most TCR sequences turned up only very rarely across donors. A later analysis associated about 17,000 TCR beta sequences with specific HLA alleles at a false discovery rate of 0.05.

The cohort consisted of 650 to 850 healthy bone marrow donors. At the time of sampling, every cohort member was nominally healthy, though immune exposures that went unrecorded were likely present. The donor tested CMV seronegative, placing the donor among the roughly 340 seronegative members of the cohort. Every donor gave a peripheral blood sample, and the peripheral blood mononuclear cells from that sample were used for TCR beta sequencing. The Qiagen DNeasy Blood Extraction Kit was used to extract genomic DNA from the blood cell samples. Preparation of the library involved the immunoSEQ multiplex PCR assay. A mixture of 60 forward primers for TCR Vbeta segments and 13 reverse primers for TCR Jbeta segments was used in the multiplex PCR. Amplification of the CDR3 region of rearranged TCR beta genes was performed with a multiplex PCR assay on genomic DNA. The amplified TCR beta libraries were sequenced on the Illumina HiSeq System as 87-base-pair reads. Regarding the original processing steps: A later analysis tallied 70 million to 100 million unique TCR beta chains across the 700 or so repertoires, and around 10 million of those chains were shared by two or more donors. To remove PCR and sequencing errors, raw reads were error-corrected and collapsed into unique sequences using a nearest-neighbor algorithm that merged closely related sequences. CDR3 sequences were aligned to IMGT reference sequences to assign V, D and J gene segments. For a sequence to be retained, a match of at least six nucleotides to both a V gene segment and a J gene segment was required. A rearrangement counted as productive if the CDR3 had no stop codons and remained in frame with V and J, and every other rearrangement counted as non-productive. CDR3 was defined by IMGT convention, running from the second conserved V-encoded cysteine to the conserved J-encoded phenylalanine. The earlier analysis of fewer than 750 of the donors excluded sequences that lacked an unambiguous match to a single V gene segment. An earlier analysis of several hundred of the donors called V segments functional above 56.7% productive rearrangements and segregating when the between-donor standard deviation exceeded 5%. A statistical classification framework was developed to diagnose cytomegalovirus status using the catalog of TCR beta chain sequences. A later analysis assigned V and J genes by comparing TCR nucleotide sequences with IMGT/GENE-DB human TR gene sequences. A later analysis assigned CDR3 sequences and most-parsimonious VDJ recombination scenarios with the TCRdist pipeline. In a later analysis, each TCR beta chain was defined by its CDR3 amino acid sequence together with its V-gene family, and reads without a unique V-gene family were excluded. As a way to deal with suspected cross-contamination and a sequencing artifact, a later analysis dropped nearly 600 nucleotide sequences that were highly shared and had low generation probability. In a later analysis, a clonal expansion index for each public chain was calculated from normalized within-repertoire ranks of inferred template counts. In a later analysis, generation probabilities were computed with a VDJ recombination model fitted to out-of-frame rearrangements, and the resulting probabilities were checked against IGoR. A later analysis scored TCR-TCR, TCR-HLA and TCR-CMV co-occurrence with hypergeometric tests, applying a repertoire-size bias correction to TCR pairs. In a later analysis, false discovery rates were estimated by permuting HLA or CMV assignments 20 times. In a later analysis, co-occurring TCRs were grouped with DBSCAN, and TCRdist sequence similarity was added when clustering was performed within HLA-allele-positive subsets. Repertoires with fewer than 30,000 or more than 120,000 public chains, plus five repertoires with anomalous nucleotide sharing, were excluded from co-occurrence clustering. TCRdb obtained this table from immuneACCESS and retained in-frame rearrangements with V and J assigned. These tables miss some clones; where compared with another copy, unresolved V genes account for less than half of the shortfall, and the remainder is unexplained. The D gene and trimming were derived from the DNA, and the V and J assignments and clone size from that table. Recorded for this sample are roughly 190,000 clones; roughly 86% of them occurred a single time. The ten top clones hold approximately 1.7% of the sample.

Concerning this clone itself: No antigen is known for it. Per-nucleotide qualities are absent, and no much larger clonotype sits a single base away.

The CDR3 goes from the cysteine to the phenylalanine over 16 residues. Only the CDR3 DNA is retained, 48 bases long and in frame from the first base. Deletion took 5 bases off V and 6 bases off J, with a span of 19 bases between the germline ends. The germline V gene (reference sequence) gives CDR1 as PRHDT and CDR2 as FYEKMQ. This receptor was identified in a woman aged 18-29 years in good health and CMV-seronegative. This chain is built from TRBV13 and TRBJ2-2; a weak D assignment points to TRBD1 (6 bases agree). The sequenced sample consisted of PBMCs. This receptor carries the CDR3 CASSHDLGTKSGELFF. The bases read TGTGCCAGCAGCCACGACCTGGGGACAAAGTCCGGGGAGCTGTTTTTT. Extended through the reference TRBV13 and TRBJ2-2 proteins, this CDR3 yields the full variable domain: AAGVIQSPRHLIKEKRETATLKCYPIPRHDTVYWYQQGPGQDPQFLISFYEKMQSDKGSIPDRFSAQQFSDYHSELNMSSLELGDSALYFCASSHDLGTKSGELFFGEGSRLTVL.